This T cell receptor beta chain is drawn from a study of CD8 T cells in ankylosing spondylitis (dated by TCRdb to the late 2010s). Some background on the complete study: To find TCR variants linked to disease, the study profiled T cell receptor beta repertoires in ankylosing spondylitis patients and healthy donors. In total, the full study cohort was made up of roughly 110 healthy donors and approximately 24 ankylosing spondylitis patients. Samples of peripheral blood were taken, and for ankylosing spondylitis patients, synovial fluid was collected as well. What the work shows at the level of the full study, not this receptor alone: According to the report, matched synovial fluid samples from ankylosing spondylitis patients were significantly enriched for the disease-linked clones. A TCR beta motif of eight highly homologous amino acid variants appeared characteristic of blood from ankylosing spondylitis patients. In peripheral blood, the disease-linked clones were found at relatively low frequencies and had a CD8+ phenotype. Some of the motif variants had been reported before in the synovial fluid and blood of reactive arthritis patients, a finding that suggests common disease-initiation mechanisms.

Unmatched junction bases come to 4, with V trimmed by 4 bases and J by 6 bases. Measured from the cysteine to the phenylalanine, the CDR3 is 14 residues long. Only the CDR3 portion is preserved as DNA: 42 bases, with reading frame beginning at the first base. The germline V gene (reference sequence) specifies LGHDT as CDR1 and YNNKEL as CDR2. Notes on this clonotype: The clone's antigen remains unknown. Base-call qualities are not available, and no considerably larger clone is one nucleotide away.

The sample was run on an Illumina MiSeq. TCR beta libraries were prepared by quantitative 5'-RACE with molecular barcodes. From the authors' description of their analysis: A new computational method, built on a probabilistic model of VDJ rearrangement, was used to identify disease-linked TCR variants. TCRdb reworked the public reads: Q25 trimming with fastp, MiXCR clone assembly, productive beta chains retained. Each CDR3 protein appears once, grouped with its most common genes and DNA. TCRdb's processing, not the authors' own work, is the source of the V and J calls. This sample holds roughly 40,000 distinct CDR3 sequences; 15% to 20% were observed only once. The top ten clonotypes cover 45% of the sample.

The sample comprised blood. The receptor comes from a male donor with ankylosing spondylitis or in good health (not recorded which). The chain employs TRBV3-1 and TRBJ2-7; 12 nucleotides in the junction match TRBD1. The DNA is TGTGCCAGCAGCCCGGGACAGGGGGCGGCCGAGCAGTACTTC. Its translation reads: CASSPGQGAAEQYF.